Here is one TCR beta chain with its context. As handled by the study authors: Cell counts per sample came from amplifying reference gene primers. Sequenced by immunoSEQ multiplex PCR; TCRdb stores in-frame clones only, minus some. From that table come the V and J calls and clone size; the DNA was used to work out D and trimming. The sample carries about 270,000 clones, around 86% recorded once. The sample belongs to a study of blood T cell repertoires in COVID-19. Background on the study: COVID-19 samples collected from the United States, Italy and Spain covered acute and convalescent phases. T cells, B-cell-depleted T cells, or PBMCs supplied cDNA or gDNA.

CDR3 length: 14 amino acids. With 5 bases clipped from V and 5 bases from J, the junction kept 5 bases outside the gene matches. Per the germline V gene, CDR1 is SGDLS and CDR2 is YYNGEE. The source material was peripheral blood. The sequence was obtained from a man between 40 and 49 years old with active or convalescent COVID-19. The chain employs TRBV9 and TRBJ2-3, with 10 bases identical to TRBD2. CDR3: CASRSGGAGDTQYF. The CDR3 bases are TGTGCCAGCAGGAGCGGGGGGGCTGGAGATACGCAGTATTTT.